Below are 13 T cell receptor beta chains sequenced from a single sample in a study of blood T cell repertoires in COVID-19. This table comes from immunoSEQ multiplex PCR, and its TCRdb copy is limited to in-frame clones, with some not included. Here the sample spans around 89,000 clones, approximately 88% being singletons. The sample was peripheral blood. The receptors shown here come from a man between 60 and 75 years old with acute or convalescent COVID-19.

V usage is TRBV11-3 and J usage is TRBJ2-7, with 9 bases identical to TRBD1. CDR1 and CDR2 (germline): SGHNT, YENEEA. The CDR3 is 14 amino acids. The trim removed 5 bases at V and 3 bases at J, leaving 5 bases unmatched. The DNA for the CDR3 is TGTGCCAGCAGCCCCCGGGACAGGGTCTACGAGCAGTACTTC. It is translated as CASSPRDRVYEQYF.

The rearrangement links TRBV19 to TRBJ2-1; perhaps TRBD1 as D (5 bases). The germline V gene encodes CDR1 LNHDA and CDR2 SQIVND (reference sequence). The CDR3 runs 15 residues. Trimming removed 3 bases at V and 3 bases at J, with 12 bases between. The CDR3 loop is CASSIQGGIYNEQFF. CDR3 nucleotides: TGTGCCAGTAGTATTCAGGGTGGTATCTACAATGAGCAGTTCTTC.

The chain is built from TRBV19 and TRBJ2-2; TRBD2 matches 7 bases. The ends lost 9 bases at V and 6 bases at J; junction bases unmatched: 13. The germline V gene encodes CDR1 LNHDA and CDR2 SQIVND (reference sequence). The CDR3 runs 15 residues. CDR3: CASNWLSSGSGELFF. Written as DNA, the CDR3 is TGTGCCAGCAACTGGTTGTCTAGCGGATCCGGGGAGCTGTTTTTT.

The rearrangement links TRBV9 to TRBJ2-1; TRBD2 matches 11 bases. This CDR3 spans 15 amino acids. V was pared by 1 base and J by 8 bases, with 5 bases of the junction left unmatched. Germline lookup yields CDR1 SGDLS and CDR2 YYNGEE. In DNA form, the CDR3 reads TGTGCCAGCAGCGTAACTAGCGGGAGTCGGGATGAGCAGTTCTTC. Translated: CASSVTSGSRDEQFF.

This clone appeared once. The chain combines TRBV6-6 with TRBJ2-1; possible D gene TRBD2, 6 bases. V lost 6 bases to trimming and J lost 6 bases, with 18 bases between them. Germline values: CDR1 MNHNY, CDR2 SVGAGI (reference sequence). The CDR3 contains 15 residues. This chain's CDR3 is CASRATRGLPNEQFF. For the CDR3, the DNA is TGTGCCAGCAGGGCGACTAGAGGTCTTCCCAATGAGCAGTTCTTC.

The rearrangement links TRBV9 to TRBJ1-3; D possibly corresponds to TRBD1 (5 bases). The V gene lost 3 bases and the J gene lost 2 bases, with 15 bases spanning the gap. CDR1 is SGDLS, CDR2 YYNGEE, per germline. The CDR3 length is 16 residues. CDR3 loop: CASSADMRGAGNTIYF. For the CDR3, the DNA is TGTGCCAGCAGCGCGGATATGCGGGGGGCTGGAAACACCATATATTTT.

This chain links TRBV9 with TRBJ2-3; the match to TRBD1 covers 10 bases. Looked up from germline, CDR1 is SGDLS and CDR2 is YYNGEE. The CDR3 covers 15 residues. V lost 4 bases and J lost 3; bases outside the gene matches: 5. The CDR3 region has the DNA TGTGCCAGCAGCCGTGGGACAGGGGATACAGATACGCAGTATTTT. Residues: CASSRGTGDTDTQYF.

Notes on this clone: An end of the junction does not agree with germline; a read error may underlie this. V gene TRBV9 combines with J gene TRBJ2-2, with TRBD2 matching over 13 bases. The CDR3 sequence is 15 residues long. The germline CDR1 and CDR2 sequences are SGDLS and YYNGEE. CDR3 amino acids: CASSRTSGSPGEPFF. CDR3 sequence (DNA): TGTGCCAGCAGCAGGACTAGCGGGAGTCCCGGGGAGCCGTTTTTT.

The V call is TRBV3-1 (or the pseudogene TRBV3-2), the J call TRBJ2-7; 7 bases line up with TRBD2. This CDR3 comprises 14 residues. J lost 2 bases, V lost 4 bases, and 5 bases had no gene match. The germline gives CDR1 LGHDT, CDR2 YNNKEL (reference sequence). The CDR3, as DNA: TGTGCCAGCAGCCGGGACTATGGTCCCTACGAGCAGTACTTC. Translating gives CASSRDYGPYEQYF.

J is TRBJ2-5 and V is TRBV10-1, with TRBD1 matching over 7 bases. Trimming cost V 8 bases and J 2 bases; bases outside gene matches: 8. Germline V lookup: CDR1 WNHNN, CDR2 SYGVQD (reference sequence). This CDR3 contains 14 residues. The CDR3: CASGKPGQQETQYF. As DNA, the CDR3 is TGCGCCAGCGGTAAACCGGGACAGCAAGAGACCCAGTACTTC.

This CDR3 is CASSNRVSSYNEQFF. Here the CDR3 DNA reads TGTGCCAGCAGTAACAGGGTAAGCTCCTACAATGAGCAGTTCTTC. The chain links TRBV6-5 to TRBJ2-1; TRBD1 might be the D (6 bases). The CDR3 has 15 residues. Germline-derived CDR1 and CDR2 are MNHEY and SVGAGI. Trimming removed 5 bases from V and 0 bases from J, with 11 bases in between.

The genes are TRBV18 and TRBJ1-2; a possible D gene is TRBD1 (5 bases). The CDR3 extends over 15 amino acids. Looked up from germline, CDR1 is KGHSH and CDR2 is LQKENI. Trimming cost V 2 bases and J 0 bases, with 10 bases left between them. CDR3 amino acids: CASSPTDSANYGYTF. CDR3 nucleotides: TGTGCCAGCTCACCAACCGACAGCGCTAACTATGGCTACACCTTC.

A single count supports this clone. V and J are TRBV5-1 and TRBJ2-2; D is possibly TRBD2 (6 bases). CDR3 size: 17 residues. V was cut by 1 base and J by 1 base, with 14 bases left in between. Germline CDR1 reads SGHRS; CDR2 reads YFSETQ. CDR3 coding DNA: TGCGCCAGCAGCTTGAGTGAGCGGGCTATGAACACCGGGGAGCTGTTTTTT. This translates into CASSLSERAMNTGELFF.